This TCR beta chain is drawn from a study of blood T cell repertoires in COVID-19 (dated by TCRdb to about 2020). About the investigation overall: Samples from collaborators originated in the United States, Italy and Spain and spanned both the acute and convalescent phases of COVID-19. The material from the prospective study consisted of cDNA or gDNA derived from T cells, B-cell-depleted T cells, or PBMCs. The dataset comprised deeply sampled blood TCRbeta repertoires from subjects exposed to, actively infected with, or recovered from COVID-19. The repertoires were made available in a free public database intended to serve as a resource for research on the immune response to SARS-CoV-2. The samples were drawn from the first 160 participants of the ongoing ImmuneRACE study and from 1,254 subjects provided by 6 global collaborators. The sample metadata nearly always contained a de-identified subject ID, COVID-19 status, age in years and sex. HLA class I and class II types, where available, came from metadata supplied by the sample provider rather than from assay-based typing. The paper's findings and limits, for the study overall: The amount of clinical and demographic metadata varied by source and participant and was provided uncurated.

Whole blood was collected in K2EDTA tubes by collaborating institutions according to the institutions' own protocols. For TCRbeta analysis, collaborator samples were shipped as frozen whole blood, as isolated PBMCs, or as DNA extracted from either sample type. The immunoSEQ Assay, a bias-controlled multiplex PCR, was used to amplify TCRbeta CDR3 regions from genomic DNA. In the original analysis: The number of nucleated cells in each sample was estimated by amplification of reference gene primers within the assay. To quantify the absolute abundance of each unique TCRbeta CDR3 rearrangement, sequence reads were collapsed and filtered. For each sample, productive Simpson clonality was calculated as the square root of Simpson's diversity index over productive rearrangements. The clones in this table, taken by TCRdb from immuneACCESS, are in-frame only. Not every clone is retained; where verified, under half of the shortfall comes from an unresolved V gene, and the cause of the rest is unknown. V and J calls and clone size are given by that table; D and trimming were obtained from the DNA. In all, the sample holds a few hundred thousand clones, and around 90% of those were seen once. The biggest ten clones account for over 1.3% of the sample.

From a lookup of the germline V gene, CDR1 and CDR2 are MDHEN and SYDVKM. The CDR3, cysteine through phenylalanine, is 16 amino acids long. Only the CDR3 DNA stays, 48 bases, in frame from base 1. The junction shows trimming of 6 bases on V and 0 bases on J, and the gene matches do not reach 11 bases of it. Comment on this clone: Its antigen is still unknown. No base-level quality is on record; no much larger clone is a single base apart.

The sequence was collected from an elderly man with acute or convalescent COVID-19. The chain is made from TRBV28 and TRBJ2-7, and TRBD2 matches 7 of the central bases. The sequenced material came from peripheral blood. The nucleotide sequence reads as follows: TGTGCCAGCAGCCTCCCGACTAGCTTCCTCTCCTACGAGCAGTACTTC. The resulting protein is CASSLPTSFLSYEQYF.